The source of this TCR beta chain is a study of shared clonotypes between healthy human individuals. Sorted-subset replicate PCRs used about 200 ng DNA, 30,000 or so T cell genomes. The data were produced by immunoSEQ multiplex PCR, yet TCRdb's version contains in-frame clones alone and is incomplete. This sample yields about 2.3 million clones, of which just under 95% are seen a single time; approximately 0.4% belongs to the top ten. CD4+ cell separation produced CD45RA+ naive and CD45RA-negative memory subsets. Sequenced: naive CD4+ T cells from PBMCs. Subset given: CD45RA+ positively selected. The origin of this receptor is a man between 18 and 35 years old in good health. Some clones in this sample may be carry-over from other donors' samples.

CDR3 sequence reads: CASSSWDSSYNEQFF. The CDR3 region has the DNA TGCGCCAGCAGTTCTTGGGACAGCTCCTACAATGAGCAGTTCTTC. The chain recombines TRBV5-1 with TRBJ2-1; 7 nucleotides align to TRBD1. CDR3 length: 15 amino acids. The germline V gene encodes CDR1 SGHRS and CDR2 YFSETQ. Trimming cost V 5 bases and J 0 bases; bases outside gene matches: 5.